Following are 13 T cell receptor beta chains from one sample sequenced in a study of immune cell composition in non-small cell lung cancer. The method was immunoSEQ multiplex PCR; TCRdb's version includes in-frame clones alone and lacks a portion of them. The data show 13,000 to 15,000 clones, 73% seen once. The sample consisted of lung tumor tissue. These receptor sequences come from a human donor with non-small cell lung cancer.

V is TRBV10-2 and J is TRBJ2-7; 13 nucleotides line up with TRBD2. V shed 7 bases and J 0 bases; nucleotides not matched to a gene: 6. The CDR3 contains 16 residues. CDR1 WSHSY and CDR2 SAAADI come from the germline V gene. CDR3: CASTQRTSGSSYEQYF. The CDR3 DNA sequence: TGCGCCAGCACTCAAAGGACTAGCGGGAGCTCCTACGAGCAGTACTTC.

The rearrangement links TRBV28 to TRBJ2-6; D unresolved. The CDR3 extends over 17 amino acids. The ends were cut back, 2 bases at V and 1 base at J, with 12 bases in the middle. Germline V gives CDR1 MDHEN, CDR2 SYDVKM. CDR3 sequence: CASSLNHLVSGANVLTF. Written as DNA, the CDR3 is TGTGCCAGCAGTTTAAACCACTTAGTGTCTGGGGCCAACGTCCTGACTTTC. Variable domain in full (rest from reference TRBV28 and TRBJ2-6): DVKVTQSSRYLVKRTGEKVFLECVQDMDHENMFWYRQDPGLGLRLIYFSYDVKMKEKGDIPEGYSVSREKKERFSLILESASTNQTSMYLCASSLNHLVSGANVLTFGAGSRLTVL.

This chain links TRBV25-1 with TRBJ1-2, with D possibly TRBD1 on 6 matching bases. CDR3 length equals 16 residues. The V end was cut by 3 bases, the J end by 4 bases, with 18 bases between. From germline, CDR1 is MGHDK and CDR2 SYGVNS. This CDR3 is CASSDTIVDRFYGYTF. For the CDR3, the DNA is TGTGCCAGCAGTGACACCATTGTGGACAGATTCTATGGCTACACCTTC.

On this clone itself: Other nucleotide sequences in the sample specify the same CDR3. V usage is TRBV5-4 and J usage is TRBJ1-6; D is undetermined. The CDR3 is 14 amino acids. The V and J ends lost 4 bases and 7 bases respectively, with 12 bases between them. CDR1 is SGHNT and CDR2 is YYREEE in the germline V gene (reference sequence). The CDR3 nucleotides read TGTGCCAGCAGCATACGACAAGGCAATTCACCCCTCCACTTT. Amino acids: CASSIRQGNSPLHF.

As DNA, the CDR3 is TGTGCCAGCAGCCCGGACTTCCTTTTGAATACGCAGTATTTT. Residues: CASSPDFLLNTQYF. This chain connects TRBV5-4 to TRBJ2-3, with D maybe TRBD2 (5 bases). CDR1 and CDR2 (germline): SGHNT, YYREEE (reference sequence). V lost 4 bases, J lost 7 bases, and 16 bases lay in between. The CDR3 is made up of 14 amino acids.

The rearrangement joins TRBV7-2 to TRBJ2-1; D is unresolved. Germline V gene data show CDR1 as SGHTA and CDR2 as FQGNSA. Deletions cut 1 base from V and 6 bases from J, with 4 bases between. The CDR3 is 12 residues long. The CDR3 DNA sequence: TGTGCCAGCAGCTTAGAGAGCAATGAGCAGTTCTTC. It yields the protein CASSLESNEQFF.

V usage is TRBV2 and J usage is TRBJ1-2; D not resolved. The CDR3 totals 12 residues. The V gene lost 1 base and the J gene lost 8 bases, with 8 bases spanning the gap. Germline V gene lookup returns CDR1 SNHLY and CDR2 FYNNEI. The CDR3 loop is CASSEVGWGYTF. The DNA for the CDR3 is TGTGCCAGCAGTGAAGTCGGTTGGGGCTACACCTTC.

V and J are TRBV5-1 and TRBJ1-4, with TRBD1 matching over 7 bases. The CDR3 consists of 15 residues. CDR1 is SGHRS and CDR2 is YFSETQ in the germline V gene. Germline trimming cut 4 bases from V and 8 bases from J; bases unmatched to any gene: 11. The CDR3 bases are TGCGCCAGCAGCCTCTCGGGACAGAGCCCCGAAAAACTGTTTTTT. Translating it yields CASSLSGQSPEKLFF.

This clone has just a few counts. The CDR3 spells CASSEAAQDRGGTF. The CDR3 bases are TGTGCCAGCAGTGAAGCGGCACAGGACAGGGGAGGAACCTTC. V and J are TRBV2 and TRBJ1-2; 9 positions match TRBD1. V dropped 0 bases and J dropped 14; count of bases not matched to a gene: 10. There are 14 residues in the CDR3. CDR1 is SNHLY, CDR2 FYNNEI, per germline.

The J gene is TRBJ2-3, the V gene TRBV11-3; 10 nucleotides line up with TRBD2. Losses at the gene ends were 3 bases for V and 3 bases for J; bases not matched to a gene: 3. The germline CDR1 and CDR2 sequences are SGHNT and YENEEA. This CDR3 is built from 15 residues. In DNA form, the CDR3 reads TGTGCCAGCAGCTTGCTAGCGGGGGAAACAGATACGCAGTATTTT. Protein product: CASSLLAGETDTQYF.

This chain joins TRBV4-3 and TRBJ2-7; D is possibly TRBD1 (6 bases). Looked up from germline, CDR1 is LGHNA and CDR2 is YSLEER. The CDR3 extends over 14 amino acids. The V end was cut by 2 bases, the J end by 5 bases, with 13 bases between. The CDR3 DNA follows: TGCGCCAGCAGCCAACTTCTCAGGGGCCACGAGCAGTACTTC. Protein product: CASSQLLRGHEQYF.

This clone was seen just once. For the CDR3, the DNA is TGCGCCAGCAGCTTTGAGACAGGGAGAGACGCTAGGCAGTTCTTC. Residues: CASSFETGRDARQFF. V gene TRBV4-3 combines with J gene TRBJ2-1; the match to TRBD1 covers 7 bases. V dropped 5 bases and J dropped 12; count of bases not matched to a gene: 16. CDR3 length equals 15 residues. The V gene's germline CDR1 is LGHNA and CDR2 YSLEER.

The chain couples TRBV5-1 to TRBJ1-6; D is unclear. The germline gives CDR1 SGHRS, CDR2 YFSETQ. The CDR3 runs 13 residues. The V gene lost 1 base and the J gene lost 7 bases, with 6 bases spanning the gap. CDR3 DNA sequence: TGCGCCAGCAGCTTGTCGGGGAATTCACCCCTCCACTTT. It specifies CASSLSGNSPLHF.